This TCR beta chain was observed in a study of T cells in localized non-small cell lung cancer. Trimming cost V 6 bases and J 2 bases; bases outside gene matches: 4. The CDR3 is 14 amino acids. From germline, CDR1 is SEHNR and CDR2 FQNEAQ (reference sequence). Using immunoSEQ multiplex PCR, the repertoire was profiled, and TCRdb retains in-frame clones only, with some absent. Of 90,000 or so clones listed, approximately 88% are singletons. In this sample, this clone turned up once. V usage is TRBV7-9 and J usage is TRBJ2-3; 8 bases fit TRBD1. The source of this sequence is a man between 40 and 70 years old with stage I squamous cell lung carcinoma. Sample: peripheral blood, taken before any cancer treatment. The CDR3, as DNA: TGTGCCAGCAGTTTGGACAGGGCCACAGATACGCAGTATTTT. It specifies CASSLDRATDTQYF.